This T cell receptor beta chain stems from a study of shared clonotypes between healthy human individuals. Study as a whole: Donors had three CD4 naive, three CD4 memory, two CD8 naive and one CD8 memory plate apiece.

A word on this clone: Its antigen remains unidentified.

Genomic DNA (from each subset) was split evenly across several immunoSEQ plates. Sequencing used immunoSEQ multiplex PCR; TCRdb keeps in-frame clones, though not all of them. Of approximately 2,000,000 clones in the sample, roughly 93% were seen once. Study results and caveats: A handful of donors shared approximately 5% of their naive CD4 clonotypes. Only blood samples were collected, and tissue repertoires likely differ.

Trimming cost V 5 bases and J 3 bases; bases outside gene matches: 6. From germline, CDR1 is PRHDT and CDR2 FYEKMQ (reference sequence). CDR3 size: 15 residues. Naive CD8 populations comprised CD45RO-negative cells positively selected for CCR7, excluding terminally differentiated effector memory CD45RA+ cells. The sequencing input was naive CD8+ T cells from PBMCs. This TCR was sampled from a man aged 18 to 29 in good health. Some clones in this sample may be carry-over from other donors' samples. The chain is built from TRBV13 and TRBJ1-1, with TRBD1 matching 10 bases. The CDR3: CASSTRQGADTEAFF. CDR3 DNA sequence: TGTGCCAGCAGCACCCGACAGGGGGCCGACACTGAAGCTTTCTTT.